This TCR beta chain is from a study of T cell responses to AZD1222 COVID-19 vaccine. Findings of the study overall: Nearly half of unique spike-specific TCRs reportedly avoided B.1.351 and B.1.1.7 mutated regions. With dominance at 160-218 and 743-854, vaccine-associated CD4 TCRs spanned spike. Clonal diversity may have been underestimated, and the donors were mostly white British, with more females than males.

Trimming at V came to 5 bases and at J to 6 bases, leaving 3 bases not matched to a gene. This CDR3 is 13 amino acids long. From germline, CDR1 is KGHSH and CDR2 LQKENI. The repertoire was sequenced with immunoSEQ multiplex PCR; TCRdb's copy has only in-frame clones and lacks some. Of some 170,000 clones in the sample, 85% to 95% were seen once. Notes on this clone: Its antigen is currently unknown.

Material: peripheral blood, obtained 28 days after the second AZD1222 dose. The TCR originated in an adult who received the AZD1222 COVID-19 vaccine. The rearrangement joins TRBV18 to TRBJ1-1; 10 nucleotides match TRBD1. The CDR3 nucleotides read TGTGCCAGCTCAACCGGGACAGGGGCTGAAGCTTTCTTT. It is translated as CASSTGTGAEAFF.